The entry below gives a single T cell receptor beta chain sequence along with its context. Its antigen is unidentified. A multiplex PCR was run with 60 Vbeta primers and 13 Jbeta primers. Only in-frame clones appear in the TCRdb table, and some are missing; sequencing was by immunoSEQ multiplex PCR. The sample lists around 170,000 clones, roughly 80% occurring once. There are 14 residues in the CDR3. Germline V gene sequence: CDR1 GTSNPN, CDR2 SVGIG (reference sequence). The V end lost 3 bases, the J end lost 4 bases, and 13 bases lay between the germline ends. This sample was included in a study of cytomegalovirus exposure and HLA in healthy donors. Study-wide results and limits: Investigators reported over 150 TCR beta chains as tied to cytomegalovirus. An analysis done earlier found most TCR beta V segments productive about 87% or about 30% of the time.

Sequences were obtained from PBMCs. The chain has TRBV30 and TRBJ1-5; D gene uncertain. The clonotype originates from a middle-aged man in good health and CMV-seropositive. In nucleotides, the CDR3 is TGTGCCTGGAGGCCGACGGCGGGGAATCAGCCCCAGCATTTT. Amino acid sequence: CAWRPTAGNQPQHF. The whole variable domain, remainder taken from reference TRBV30 and TRBJ1-5, is SQTIHQWPATLVQPVGSPLSLECTVEGTSNPNLYWYRQAAGRGLQLLFYSVGIGQISSEVPQNLSASRPQDRQFILSSKKLLLSDSGFYLCAWRPTAGNQPQHFGDGTRLSIL.